The 3 T cell receptor beta chains listed next were all sequenced from one sample in a study of blood T cell repertoires in COVID-19. Using immunoSEQ multiplex PCR, the repertoire was profiled, and TCRdb retains in-frame clones only, with some absent. This sample has under 80,000 clones, with 76% found just once. Sequencing input: peripheral blood. All receptors derive from a man between 60 and 70 years old with COVID-19, enrolled during active disease.

This clone was counted once. V usage is TRBV18 and J usage is TRBJ2-5; no clear D gene. Trimming stripped 3 bases from V and 4 bases from J, with 6 bases between. The CDR3 extends over 12 amino acids. Germline CDR1 and CDR2: KGHSH and LQKENI. The DNA of the CDR3 is TGTGCCAGCTCACCCTACAGAGAGACCCAGTACTTC. This codes for CASSPYRETQYF.

This chain joins TRBV7-2 and TRBJ2-5, with a weak D call TRBD1 (5 bases). Per germline, CDR1 SGHTA and CDR2 FQGNSA. V was clipped by 2 bases and J by 0 bases, with 13 bases between them. This CDR3 is built from 16 residues. Here the CDR3 reads CASSLKGTTDQETQYF. In DNA, the CDR3 is TGTGCCAGCAGCTTAAAGGGCACGACAGACCAAGAGACCCAGTACTTC.

The V and J genes are TRBV5-1 and TRBJ1-2, with D possibly matching TRBD1 (5 bases). This CDR3 contains 18 residues. The V end was cut by 1 base, the J end by 7 bases, with 26 bases between. Germline CDR1 SGHRS, CDR2 YFSETQ. The CDR3 sequence: CASSLSLRVGGTMGGYTF. In nucleotides, the CDR3 is TGCGCCAGCAGCTTGTCGTTACGCGTCGGGGGTACAATGGGTGGCTACACCTTC.